This T cell receptor (beta chain) was documented in a study of cytomegalovirus exposure and HLA in healthy donors. Overall study: Unique TCRs from HLA-typed donors, 80 million to 90 million of them, were held in an early data release.

13 Jbeta primers and 60 Vbeta primers were used for the PCR. The data were produced by immunoSEQ multiplex PCR, yet TCRdb's version contains in-frame clones alone and is incomplete. The data contain more than 150,000 clones, 75% to 90% of them seen just once; the ten biggest clones take up approximately 8.5%. With regard to this clone: Its antigen is not identified.

CDR3 length equals 16 residues. Germline V lookup: CDR1 LGHNA, CDR2 YSLEER. The V and J ends lost 0 bases and 6 bases respectively, with 12 bases between them. Study-level findings and limits: A few V segments could not be told apart, such as TRBV6-2 and TRBV6-3, and were left out. The study labeled 150 or so TCR beta chains cytomegalovirus-associated.

At sampling all donors were nominally healthy, likely with unrecorded immune exposures. The source is a man between 18 and 35 years old in good health and CMV-seropositive. The rearrangement joins TRBV4-3 to TRBJ1-6, with D perhaps matching TRBD1 (6 bases). The sequencing input was PBMCs. The CDR3 coding sequence is TGCGCCAGCAGCCAAGATCTCGGCAGGGGTAATTCACCCCTCCACTTT. This encodes CASSQDLGRGNSPLHF.